The sequence of this T cell receptor beta chain was determined in a study of CD8 T cells in Susac syndrome. CD8+ and CD4+ T cells from blood underwent TCR beta sequencing, which was carried out in a high-throughput format. RNA was extracted with the RNeasy kit, and a quantity of roughly 0.45 to 1 ug was reverse transcribed using random hexamers. Multiplex PCR with immunoSEQ amplified the TCR beta CDR3 across 54 Vbeta and 13 Jbeta. MiXCR, applied by TCRdb to the immunoSEQ multiplex PCR reads, yields one record per CDR3 protein. The profile shows 95,000 to 150,000 distinct CDR3 sequences, 96% of them singletons. The CDR3 extends over 12 amino acids. With 2 bases removed from V and 5 bases from J, the gap between germline ends came to 9 bases. Germline lookup yields CDR1 DFQATT and CDR2 SNEGSKA (reference sequence).

The V call is TRBV20-1, the J call TRBJ1-1; the D is unclear. Source material: CD4+ T cells from PBMCs. This clonotype was obtained from a human donor with Susac syndrome. In DNA, the CDR3 is TGCAGTGCTAGACCTCAGTGGACTGAAGCTTTCTTT. This gives the protein CSARPQWTEAFF.